The 23 T cell receptor beta chains below all came from one sample that was sequenced in a study of response to subunit inactivated influenza vaccine. MiXCR, applied by TCRdb to the RT-PCR reads, yields one record per CDR3 protein. The table lists about 180,000 distinct CDR3 sequences, 7.5% to 10% of them singletons, with 11% in the top ten. The sample in question was non-naive T cells sorted from PBMCs, obtained on the day of vaccination. The origin of the receptors is a man aged 50-59 years who received an inactivated influenza vaccine.

This clonotype was observed many times. V gene TRBV20-1 combines with J gene TRBJ2-7; unclear D gene. V was clipped by 3 bases and J by 0 bases, with 12 bases between them. The CDR3 loop spans 14 amino acids. Germline CDR1 reads DFQATT; CDR2 reads SNEGSKA (reference sequence). The CDR3 protein is CSASDLLSSYEQYF. The CDR3 nucleotides read TGCAGTGCTAGCGACCTTTTATCCTCCTACGAGCAGTACTTC.

The chain recombines TRBV6-2 or TRBV6-3 with TRBJ1-1; 7 bases align to TRBD1. Germline values: CDR1 MNHEY, CDR2 SVGEGT. The CDR3 is made up of 13 amino acids. The ends lost 7 bases at V and 4 bases at J; junction bases unmatched: 6. The CDR3 here is CASNEDRFTEAFF. The CDR3 coding sequence is TGTGCCAGCAACGAGGACAGGTTCACTGAAGCTTTCTTT.

This clonotype has ten or more counts. This sequence joins TRBV20-1 and TRBJ1-1; D gene unclear. The CDR3 contains 13 residues. The germline CDR1 and CDR2 sequences are DFQATT and SNEGSKA (reference sequence). Trimming took 4 bases from V and 0 from J, leaving 9 bases between them. The CDR3, as DNA: TGCAGTGCTACTAGAGGCCTGAACACTGAAGCTTTCTTT. Translating it yields CSATRGLNTEAFF.

This clonotype has a count of ten or more. The gene calls are TRBV20-1 and TRBJ1-4; D might be TRBD1 (6 bases). This CDR3 spans 15 amino acids. Germline V gene lookup returns CDR1 DFQATT and CDR2 SNEGSKA (reference sequence). The ends were cut back, 5 bases at V and 0 bases at J, with 13 bases in the middle. The CDR3 region is CSADVPGATNEKLFF. The CDR3 coding sequence is TGCAGTGCTGACGTTCCAGGGGCAACTAATGAAAAACTGTTTTTT.

V usage is TRBV4-2 and J usage is TRBJ1-2; TRBD1 aligns across 8 bases. The CDR3 covers 14 residues. Trimming cost V 4 bases and J 4 bases; bases outside gene matches: 5. The germline CDR1 and CDR2 sequences are LGHNA and YNFKEQ. This CDR3 reads CASSPRGRGYGYTF. The CDR3 nucleotides read TGTGCCAGCAGCCCCAGGGGGCGCGGCTATGGCTACACCTTC.

The chain uses TRBV6-5 and TRBJ1-1, with 10 nucleotides matching TRBD1. With 0 bases clipped from V and 5 bases from J, the junction kept 6 bases outside the gene matches. The CDR3 covers 16 residues. CDR1 is MNHEY and CDR2 is SVGAGI in the germline V gene. The CDR3 spells CASSYSLDRGETEAFF. CDR3 coding DNA: TGTGCCAGCAGTTACTCGTTGGACAGGGGGGAAACTGAAGCTTTCTTT.

The chain has TRBV28 and TRBJ1-6; no clear D. The CDR3 sequence is 18 residues long. Between the trimmed V and J ends, which lost 2 bases and 0 bases, there was a span of 14 bases. CDR1 and CDR2 from the germline V gene are MDHEN and SYDVKM. CDR3 in amino acids: CASSLMGSGSSYNSPLHF. As DNA, the CDR3 is TGTGCCAGCAGTTTAATGGGTTCGGGGAGCTCCTATAATTCACCCCTCCACTTT. Based on the CDR3 plus reference TRBV28 and TRBJ1-6, the full variable domain is DVKVTQSSRYLVKRTGEKVFLECVQDMDHENMFWYRQDPGLGLRLIYFSYDVKMKEKGDIPEGYSVSREKKERFSLILESASTNQTSMYLCASSLMGSGSSYNSPLHFGNGTRLTVT.

The rearrangement joins TRBV6-2 or TRBV6-3 to TRBJ2-7; TRBD1 matches 10 bases. The V gene end was trimmed by 7 bases and the J gene end by 6 bases; junction bases not matched to a gene: 9. There are 14 residues in the CDR3. Germline V gene data show CDR1 as MNHEY and CDR2 as SVGEGT. The CDR3 loop is CASMRQGALGEQYF. The CDR3 DNA is TGTGCCAGCATGAGACAGGGGGCGCTTGGCGAGCAGTACTTC.

The table lists this clonotype with many counts. This rearrangement joins TRBV7-8 to TRBJ1-5; D gene ambiguous. V lost 4 bases to trimming and J lost 4 bases, with 8 bases between them. Germline CDR1 and CDR2: SGHVS and FQNEAQ. The CDR3 contains 13 residues. Here the CDR3 DNA reads TGTGCCAGCAGCTATGACCGAAATCAGCCCCAGCATTTT. Translation gives CASSYDRNQPQHF.

This clonotype was seen at least ten times. This chain connects TRBV12-3 or TRBV12-4 to TRBJ1-3; D call uncertain. The V gene lost 3 bases and the J gene lost 3 bases, with 6 bases spanning the gap. The CDR3 is 13 amino acids. CDR3 sequence: CASSFEVGNTIYF. The CDR3 bases are TGTGCCAGCAGTTTCGAAGTTGGAAACACCATATATTTT.

This clonotype turned up a few times. The V gene is TRBV3-1, the J gene TRBJ2-5; D unclear. Trimming shortened V by 1 base and J by 7 bases, and 7 bases separated the two germline ends. The CDR3 covers 12 residues. Germline CDR1 and CDR2: LGHDT and YNNKEL (reference sequence). CDR3 loop: CASSQGEVTQYF. CDR3 nucleotide sequence: TGTGCCAGCAGCCAAGGAGAAGTGACCCAGTACTTC.

The chain links TRBV28 to TRBJ2-1; D unclear. CDR1 is MDHEN and CDR2 is SYDVKM in the germline V gene. Trimming took 3 bases from V and 6 from J, leaving 6 bases between them. The CDR3 is 12 amino acids. CDR3 loop: CASSLTINEQFF. CDR3 nucleotides: TGTGCCAGCAGTTTGACGATCAATGAGCAGTTCTTC.

Only one count was recorded for this clonotype. The V gene is TRBV6-5, the J gene TRBJ2-3; D is unresolved. CDR1 MNHEY and CDR2 SVGAGI come from the germline V gene. With 5 bases removed from V and 4 bases from J, the gap between germline ends came to 16 bases. The CDR3 extends over 15 amino acids. The CDR3 loop reads CASSTDSLRADTQYF. CDR3 in DNA: TGTGCCAGCAGTACCGACTCCCTACGTGCAGATACGCAGTATTTT.

At least ten counts were recorded for this clonotype. This chain uses TRBV20-1 with TRBJ2-1; 9 bases agree with TRBD2. The CDR3 contains 15 residues. The trim removed 5 bases at V and 9 bases at J, leaving 14 bases unmatched. Germline CDR1 DFQATT, CDR2 SNEGSKA (reference sequence). Written as DNA, the CDR3 is TGCAGTGCTCCTAGTTTAGCGGGAGCCCCGGGTGAGCAGTTCTTC. It translates to CSAPSLAGAPGEQFF.

The CDR3 DNA reads as TGTGCCATCAGTGAGCGGCAGGGGGTAATGAACACTGAAGCTTTCTTT. Translating gives CAISERQGVMNTEAFF. The V gene is TRBV10-3, the J gene TRBJ1-1; TRBD1 matches 7 bases. Germline V gene sequence: CDR1 ENHRY, CDR2 SYGVKD. This CDR3 is 16 amino acids long. V trimming: 2 bases; J trimming: 0 bases; junction bases outside the gene matches: 6.

This chain connects TRBV10-3 to TRBJ2-2; 8 nucleotides align to TRBD1. Germline CDR1 ENHRY, CDR2 SYGVKD. The CDR3 has 15 amino acids. The ends lost 5 bases at V and 5 bases at J; junction bases unmatched: 7. The CDR3 coding sequence is TGTGCCATCAGTCAACAGGGGGAAAGAACCGGGGAGCTGTTTTTT. It encodes CAISQQGERTGELFF.

This clonotype came up a few times. V gene TRBV4-2 combines with J gene TRBJ2-5; 13 bases are shared with TRBD2. Looked up from germline, CDR1 is LGHNA and CDR2 is YNFKEQ. After removal of 1 base from V and 3 bases from J, the junction contained 2 bases not matched to a gene. The CDR3 covers 16 residues. This CDR3 is CASSQGTSGGKETQYF. The CDR3 region has the DNA TGTGCCAGCAGCCAAGGGACTAGCGGGGGAAAAGAGACCCAGTACTTC.

The chain employs TRBV6-2 or TRBV6-3 and TRBJ2-7, with D tentatively TRBD2 (6 bases). This CDR3 comprises 12 residues. CDR1 and CDR2 from the germline V gene are MNHEY and SVGEGT. Trimming cost V 9 bases and J 4 bases, with 13 bases left between them. CDR3 DNA sequence: TGTGCCAGTCGGGAGCGTCGGTACGAGCAGTACTTC. Its translation: CASRERRYEQYF.

This clonotype was found a few times. The gene calls are TRBV4-2 and TRBJ2-5, with TRBD2 matching over 7 bases. The CDR3 extends over 14 amino acids. V was pared by 6 bases and J by 5 bases, with 9 bases of the junction left unmatched. Germline V CDR1 and CDR2: LGHNA, YNFKEQ. CDR3 sequence: CASSAAGVGETQYF. The DNA for the CDR3 is TGTGCCAGCAGTGCGGCGGGAGTGGGGGAGACCCAGTACTTC.

The CDR3 reads CSAQSGTGPNTQYF. In DNA, the CDR3 is TGCAGTGCCCAATCCGGGACAGGACCTAATACGCAGTATTTT. This chain uses TRBV20-1 with TRBJ2-3, with TRBD1 matching over 8 bases. Per the germline V gene, CDR1 is DFQATT and CDR2 is SNEGSKA (reference sequence). After removal of 6 bases from V and 7 bases from J, the junction contained 12 bases not matched to a gene. The CDR3 sequence is 14 residues long.

This sequence joins TRBV24-1 and TRBJ2-2, with D possibly TRBD2 on 5 matching bases. The V gene lost 6 bases and the J gene lost 0 bases, with 31 bases spanning the gap. The CDR3 spans 22 residues. CDR1 KGHDR and CDR2 SFDVKD come from the germline V gene. The CDR3 sequence is CATSSGFSLGFLGRPNTGELFF. The DNA of the CDR3 is TGTGCCACCAGTTCGGGGTTTAGCTTGGGTTTTCTCGGCAGGCCGAACACCGGGGAGCTGTTTTTT.

This clonotype was counted a few times. This chain links TRBV6-2 or TRBV6-3 with TRBJ1-5; TRBD1 matches at 7 bases. The CDR3 is 14 residues long. With 6 bases clipped from V and 5 bases from J, the junction kept 7 bases outside the gene matches. Germline V gene sequence: CDR1 MNHEY, CDR2 SVGEGT. The CDR3 sequence: CASRFDRDHQPQHF. The CDR3 nucleotides read TGTGCCAGCAGATTCGACAGGGACCATCAGCCCCAGCATTTT.

This clonotype was detected ten times or more. CDR3 sequence: CASSFKEKLFF. CDR3 sequence (DNA): TGTGCCAGCAGTTTCAAGGAAAAACTGTTTTTT. V and J are TRBV28 and TRBJ1-4; no firm D call. Germline lookup yields CDR1 MDHEN and CDR2 SYDVKM. Trimming stripped 3 bases from V and 8 bases from J, with 4 bases between. This CDR3 is 11 amino acids long.